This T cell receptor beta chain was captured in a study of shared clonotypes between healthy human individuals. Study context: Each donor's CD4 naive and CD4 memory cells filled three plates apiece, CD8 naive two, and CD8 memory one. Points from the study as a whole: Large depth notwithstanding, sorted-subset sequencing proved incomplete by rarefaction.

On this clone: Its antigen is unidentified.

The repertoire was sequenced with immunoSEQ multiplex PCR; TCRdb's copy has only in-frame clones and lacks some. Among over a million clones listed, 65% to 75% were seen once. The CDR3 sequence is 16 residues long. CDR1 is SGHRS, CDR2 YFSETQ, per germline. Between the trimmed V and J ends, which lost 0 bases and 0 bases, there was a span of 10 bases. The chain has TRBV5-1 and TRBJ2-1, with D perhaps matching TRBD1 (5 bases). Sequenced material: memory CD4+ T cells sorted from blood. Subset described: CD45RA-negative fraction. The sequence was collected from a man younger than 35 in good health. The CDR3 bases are TGCGCCAGCAGCTTGGTAGGGGCGAGCTCCTACAATGAGCAGTTCTTC. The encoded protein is CASSLVGASSYNEQFF. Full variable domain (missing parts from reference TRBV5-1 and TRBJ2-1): KAGVTQTPRYLIKTRGQQVTLSCSPISGHRSVSWYQQTPGQGLQFLFEYFSETQRNKGNFPGRFSGRQFSNSRSEMNVSTLELGDSALYLCASSLVGASSYNEQFFGPGTRLTVL.